The 30 T cell receptor beta chains given below trace back to one sample, sequenced in a study of T cells in Graves' hyperthyroidism and ophthalmopathy (dated by TCRdb to about 2019). Libraries were constructed by multiplex PCR. The listed sequencing device is Illumina HiSeq 2000. The TCR beta CDR3 regions were amplified from RNA transcripts. A first-round RT-PCR of the TCR CDR3 used the HTBI primer set with the Qiagen OneStep RT-PCR kit. TCRdb applied fastp at Q25 and MiXCR to the public reads, then kept only in-frame beta chains. When rows share a CDR3 protein, they turn into one entry using the most common DNA and genes. The sample table holds approximately 400,000 distinct CDR3 sequences, of which around 18% were seen once. The top ten clones comprise about 38% of the sample. The sequenced material came from blood. The receptors come from a man aged 18 to 30 with Graves' ophthalmopathy.

This clonotype was counted a few times. The CDR3 coding sequence is TGTGCCAGCAGCTTGCTGGACAGTTCCTACGAGCAGTTCTTC. Encoded protein: CASSLLDSSYEQFF. V gene TRBV7-9 combines with J gene TRBJ2-7, with D perhaps matching TRBD1 (6 bases). The end of the DNA fits TRBJ2-1 better, so the J call may be wrong. Per the germline V gene, CDR1 is SEHNR and CDR2 is FQNEAQ (reference sequence). The CDR3 consists of 14 residues.

The J gene is TRBJ1-1, the V gene TRBV5-4; 7 nucleotides line up with TRBD1. CDR1 SGHNT and CDR2 YYREEE come from the germline V gene (reference sequence). With 1 base clipped from V and 1 base from J, the junction kept 4 bases outside the gene matches. This CDR3 comprises 15 residues. CDR3 in amino acids: CASSLRGRENTEAFF. The CDR3 DNA sequence: TGTGCCAGCAGCTTGAGGGGGCGCGAGAACACTGAAGCTTTCTTT.

This clonotype was observed at least ten times. This chain uses TRBV7-2 with TRBJ1-2; a weak D match, TRBD1 (5 bases). With 6 bases removed from V and 9 bases from J, the gap between germline ends came to 23 bases. Germline assignment: CDR1 SGHTA and CDR2 FQGNSA. The CDR3 runs 15 residues. CDR3 in DNA: TGTGCCAGCAGTCTAACTGGGACGGACGGATGGAGCTACACCTTC. This sequence encodes CASSLTGTDGWSYTF.

This clonotype occurred many times. DNA of the CDR3: TGTGCCAGCAGCCGGGAGCGGGGAACTTACGAGCAGTACTTC. Its protein is CASSRERGTYEQYF. The chain couples TRBV11-2 to TRBJ2-7; 7 bases are a match to TRBD2. The CDR3 consists of 14 residues. Germline V gives CDR1 SGHAT, CDR2 FQNNGV. Germline trimming cut 5 bases from V and 4 bases from J; bases unmatched to any gene: 8.

The table lists this clonotype with many counts. The chain employs TRBV2 and TRBJ2-5, with TRBD2 identical over 14 bases. Germline V gene data show CDR1 as SNHLY and CDR2 as FYNNEI. The V gene end was trimmed by 8 bases and the J gene end by 4 bases; junction bases not matched to a gene: 6. This CDR3 is built from 15 residues. As DNA, the CDR3 is TGTGCCAGCGGCGGGACTAGCGGGGGCGGAGAGACCCAGTACTTC. Protein product: CASGGTSGGGETQYF.

This clonotype was detected ten times or more. CDR3 region: CASSSRQYNEQFF. The CDR3 DNA follows: TGTGCCAGCAGCTCCAGACAGTACAATGAGCAGTTCTTC. The chain recombines TRBV12-3 or TRBV12-4 with TRBJ2-1, with D possibly TRBD1 on 5 matching bases. The V gene lost 6 bases and the J gene lost 4 bases, with 10 bases spanning the gap. This CDR3 spans 13 amino acids.

CDR3 nucleotides: TGCGCCAGCTCGAGGGCCTACAATGAGCAGTTCTTC. This encodes CASSRAYNEQFF. The V gene is TRBV5-1, the J gene TRBJ2-1; possible D gene TRBD2, 5 bases. Per the germline V gene, CDR1 is SGHRS and CDR2 is YFSETQ. V was clipped by 7 bases and J by 2 bases, with 7 bases between them. The CDR3 covers 12 residues.

This clonotype was detected a few times. The V and J genes are TRBV6-1 and TRBJ1-3; D unclear. V was pared by 5 bases and J by 4 bases, with 9 bases between. The CDR3 runs 13 residues. CDR1 MNHNS and CDR2 SASEGT come from the germline V gene. The CDR3 sequence is CASSTPWGNTIYF. Written as DNA, the CDR3 is TGTGCCAGCAGTACCCCATGGGGAAACACCATATATTTT.

This clonotype showed up many times. This sequence joins TRBV2 and TRBJ1-1, with D maybe TRBD1 (5 bases). The CDR3 covers 15 residues. Trimming removed 6 bases from V and 2 bases from J, with 16 bases in between. CDR1 is SNHLY, CDR2 FYNNEI, per germline. The CDR3 nucleotides read TGTGCCAGCAGCGTTACACAGGTTTCAAACACTGAAGCTTTCTTT. Protein sequence: CASSVTQVSNTEAFF.

This clonotype was detected only a few times. The rearrangement links TRBV28 to TRBJ1-2; 11 bases align to TRBD1. This CDR3 has 16 amino acids. V lost 10 bases to trimming and J lost 5 bases; unmatched junction nucleotides: 15. Germline-derived CDR1 and CDR2 are MDHEN and SYDVKM. Written as DNA, the CDR3 is TGTGCCACCAGAATGTACCGGGACAGGGGGGGTTATGGCTACACCTTC. As protein: CATRMYRDRGGYGYTF.

The chain uses TRBV6-5 and TRBJ1-2, with TRBD1 as a possible D gene (5 bases). This CDR3 spans 11 amino acids. Looked up from germline, CDR1 is MNHEY and CDR2 is SVGAGI. Trimming removed 5 bases from V and 7 bases from J, with 8 bases in between. CDR3 sequence reads: CASSRGVGYTF. The CDR3 coding sequence is TGTGCCAGCAGTCGAGGGGTTGGCTACACCTTC.

The chain recombines TRBV5-1 with TRBJ2-2; 9 bases fit TRBD1. The ends lost 6 bases at V and 6 bases at J; junction bases unmatched: 9. The CDR3 loop spans 15 amino acids. Germline V lookup: CDR1 SGHRS, CDR2 YFSETQ. CDR3 DNA sequence: TGCGCCAGCACCCTCACAGGGGGCGTGGCCGGGGAGCTGTTTTTT. As protein: CASTLTGGVAGELFF.

This rearrangement joins TRBV11-3 to TRBJ2-7; 7 bases line up with TRBD1. This CDR3 contains 14 residues. Trimming at V came to 2 bases and at J to 6 bases, leaving 7 bases not matched to a gene. CDR1 SGHNT and CDR2 YENEEA come from the germline V gene. CDR3 bases: TGTGCCAGCAGCTTAACTACAGGGGTTGGCGAGCAGTACTTC. Translation gives CASSLTTGVGEQYF.

The V call is TRBV27, the J call TRBJ2-3; D not resolved. Germline lookup yields CDR1 MNHEY and CDR2 SMNVEV (reference sequence). This CDR3 has 15 residues. The ends were cut back, 4 bases at V and 1 base at J, with 12 bases in the middle. DNA of the CDR3: TGTGCCAGCAGTTCGTCGTATTCCGGCACAGATACGCAGTATTTT. Its translation is CASSSSYSGTDTQYF.

At least ten counts were recorded for this clonotype. The genes are TRBV5-1 and TRBJ1-2, with D possibly matching TRBD1 (5 bases). CDR1 and CDR2 from the germline V gene are SGHRS and YFSETQ. The CDR3 extends over 15 amino acids. Trimming pared 5 bases from V and 1 base from J, leaving 15 bases between. The chain's CDR3 is CASRTSRVVNYGYTF. The CDR3 DNA reads TGCGCCAGCAGAACATCCAGGGTGGTTAACTATGGCTACACCTTC.

There are many counts of this clonotype. V gene TRBV12-3 or TRBV12-4 combines with J gene TRBJ1-2; D is unresolved. The CDR3 totals 11 residues. The V end lost 5 bases, the J end lost 8 bases, and 9 bases lay between the germline ends. This chain's CDR3 is CASSPGFGYTF. CDR3 bases: TGTGCCAGCAGTCCGGGGTTCGGCTACACCTTC.

J is TRBJ1-4 and V is TRBV6-2 or TRBV6-3; the D gene is possibly TRBD1 (6 bases). Germline V CDR1 and CDR2: MNHEY, SVGEGT. The CDR3 extends over 14 amino acids. Trimming cost V 6 bases and J 8 bases, with 16 bases left between them. The DNA for the CDR3 is TGTGCCAGCAGGAGGGGGGTCCTGGGCGAAAAACTGTTTTTT. Its translation is CASRRGVLGEKLFF.

This clonotype was picked up many times. V usage is TRBV6-5 and J usage is TRBJ1-2; TRBD1 might be the D (6 bases). CDR3 length: 16 amino acids. The V gene lost 0 bases and the J gene lost 4 bases, with 15 bases spanning the gap. CDR1 is MNHEY and CDR2 is SVGAGI in the germline V gene. CDR3 sequence (DNA): TGTGCCAGCAGTTACTCGCACGGCAGGGGATCCTATGGCTACACCTTC. Encoded protein: CASSYSHGRGSYGYTF.

This clonotype was seen more than once but under ten times. Because the CDR3's place on the DNA is in doubt, the DNA is left out and the CDR3 is given as listed by TCRdb. The chain employs TRBV4-1 and TRBJ1-4. The CDR3 adds up to 12 amino acids, both ends counted. From germline, CDR1 is MGHRA and CDR2 YSYEKL. The CDR3 protein is CASSHFGKKLFF.

This clonotype was seen many times. The gene calls are TRBV6-1 and TRBJ1-5, with TRBD1 identical over 7 bases. J gave up 7 bases and V 5 bases, and 8 bases lay outside the gene matches. The CDR3 consists of 14 residues. CDR1 is MNHNS, CDR2 SASEGT, per germline. The CDR3 bases are TGTGCCAGCAGTCCAGAGACAGGGCAGCAGCCCCAGCATTTT. Its translation is CASSPETGQQPQHF.

This clonotype came up a few times. The chain recombines TRBV7-8 with TRBJ1-1, with no clear D. From germline, CDR1 is SGHVS and CDR2 FQNEAQ. The CDR3 is made up of 12 amino acids. V was shortened by 5 bases and J by 1 base, with 5 bases between the two germline ends. As DNA, the CDR3 is TGTGCCAGCAGCATCTCGAACACTGAAGCTTTCTTT. It encodes CASSISNTEAFF.

This clonotype was observed at least ten times. This chain joins TRBV20-1 and TRBJ2-2; D remains ambiguous. This CDR3 has 15 amino acids. V lost 0 bases and J lost 3, with 11 bases in between. Germline V gives CDR1 DFQATT, CDR2 SNEGSKA (reference sequence). The CDR3 here is CSAREVSWDTGELFF. CDR3 bases: TGCAGTGCTAGAGAGGTCTCGTGGGACACCGGGGAGCTGTTTTTT.

With respect to this clonotype: One end of the junction is discordant with germline, which a read error may explain. CDR3 in amino acids: CTSSLGDRAGNEQYF. The CDR3 nucleotides read TGCACCAGCAGCTTGGGGGACAGGGCCGGGAATGAGCAGTACTTC. V is TRBV5-1 and J is TRBJ2-7; TRBD1 agrees at 9 bases. Germline V lookup: CDR1 SGHRS, CDR2 YFSETQ. The CDR3 is 15 residues long.

This rearrangement joins TRBV12-3 or TRBV12-4 to TRBJ2-1, with D uncertain. The CDR3 loop spans 11 amino acids. V lost 2 bases to trimming and J lost 8 bases, with 4 bases between them. CDR3 DNA: TGTGCCAGCAGTTTACTTTATGAGCAGTTCTTC. Protein: CASSLLYEQFF.

This clonotype appeared a few times. This chain joins TRBV24-1 and TRBJ1-3, with TRBD1 matching 7 bases. The germline CDR1 and CDR2 sequences are KGHDR and SFDVKD. The CDR3 spans 13 residues. Unmatched junction bases numbered 4, after V lost 10 bases and J lost 2 bases. CDR3 loop: CATSDRAGNTIYF. Here the CDR3 DNA reads TGTGCCACGAGCGACAGGGCTGGAAACACCATATATTTT.

Only a few counts were recorded for this clonotype. CDR3 bases: TGCAGTGCCGGGACAGGGATAGATCAGCCCCAGCATTTT. Its protein is CSAGTGIDQPQHF. The chain has TRBV20-1 and TRBJ1-5, with 9 bases aligning to TRBD1. V shed 6 bases and J 5 bases; nucleotides not matched to a gene: 5. The CDR3 loop spans 13 amino acids. CDR1 is DFQATT, CDR2 SNEGSKA, per germline (reference sequence).

This rearrangement joins TRBV11-2 to TRBJ1-1, with TRBD1 identical over 9 bases. The trim removed 2 bases at V and 6 bases at J, leaving 13 bases unmatched. CDR1 and CDR2 from the germline V gene are SGHAT and FQNNGV. The CDR3 runs 17 residues. The DNA of the CDR3 is TGTGCCAGCAGCTTAACCGCCCCGGGACAGGGACTCGCTGAAGCTTTCTTT. Translated, it gives CASSLTAPGQGLAEAFF.

The V call is TRBV28, the J call TRBJ2-2; D may be TRBD1 (7 bases). CDR1 and CDR2 from the germline V gene are MDHEN and SYDVKM. This CDR3 comprises 14 residues. Trimming stripped 6 bases from V and 4 bases from J, with 12 bases between. The CDR3 spells CASRGQGGTGELFF. In nucleotides, the CDR3 is TGTGCCAGCAGGGGCCAGGGGGGCACCGGGGAGCTGTTTTTT.

The sample holds many counts of this clonotype. The gene calls are TRBV28 and TRBJ2-7, with 10 bases that match TRBD1. Trimming removed 4 bases from V and 5 bases from J; junction bases left unmatched: 5. The germline gives CDR1 MDHEN, CDR2 SYDVKM. The CDR3 totals 14 residues. In DNA, the CDR3 is TGTGCCAGCAGTTCCGGGACAGGGGTCCACGAGCAGTACTTC. Translating it yields CASSSGTGVHEQYF.

The chain has TRBV2 and TRBJ2-3; TRBD2 is a possible D gene (5 bases). Per germline, CDR1 SNHLY and CDR2 FYNNEI. V was cut by 5 bases and J by 2 bases, with 11 bases left in between. This CDR3 contains 14 residues. The CDR3 coding sequence is TGTGCCAGCAGTCCTCAGCGGTACACAGATACGCAGTATTTT. Residues: CASSPQRYTDTQYF.